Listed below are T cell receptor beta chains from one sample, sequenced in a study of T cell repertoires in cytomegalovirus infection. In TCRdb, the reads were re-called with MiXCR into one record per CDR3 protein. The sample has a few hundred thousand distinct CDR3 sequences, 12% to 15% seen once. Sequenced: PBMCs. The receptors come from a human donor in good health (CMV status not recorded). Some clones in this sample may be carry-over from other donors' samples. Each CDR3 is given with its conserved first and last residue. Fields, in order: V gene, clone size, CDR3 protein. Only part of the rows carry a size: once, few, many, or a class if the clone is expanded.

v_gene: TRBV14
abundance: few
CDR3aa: CASSPPSGETLYNEQFF

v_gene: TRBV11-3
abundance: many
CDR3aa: CASSLDPLNEQFF

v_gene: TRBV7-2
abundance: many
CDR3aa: CASSLLPVQPQHF

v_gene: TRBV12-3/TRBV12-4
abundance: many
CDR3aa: CASSLGWTDEQYF

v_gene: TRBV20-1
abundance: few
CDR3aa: CSARPPGMNTEAFF

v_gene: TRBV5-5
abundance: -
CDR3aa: CASSRLSQGGWYEQYF

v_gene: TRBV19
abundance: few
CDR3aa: CASSIIPARTKVGGPEAFF

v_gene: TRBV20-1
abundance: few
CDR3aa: CSSFPAGVQETQYF

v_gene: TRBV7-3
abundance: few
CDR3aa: CASSLSGMEPQHF

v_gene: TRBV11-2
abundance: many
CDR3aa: CASSALQGNSPLHF

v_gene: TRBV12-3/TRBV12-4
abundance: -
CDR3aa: CASTWTGANSPLHF

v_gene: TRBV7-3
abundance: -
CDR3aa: CASSFGQGRDTIYF

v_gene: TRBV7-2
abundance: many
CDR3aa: CASSPRASLEQFF

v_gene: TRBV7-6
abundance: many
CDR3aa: CASSTPLLNTIYF

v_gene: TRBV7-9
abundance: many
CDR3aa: CASSSRGFDTEAFF

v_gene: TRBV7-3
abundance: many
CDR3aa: CASARRSTDTQYF

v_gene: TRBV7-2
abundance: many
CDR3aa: CASSLDQGARTEAFF

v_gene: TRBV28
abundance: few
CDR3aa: CATSYLDISQETQYF

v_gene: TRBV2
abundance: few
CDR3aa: CASSQIWGNTEAFF

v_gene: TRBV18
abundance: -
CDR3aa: CASSPQAETEAFF

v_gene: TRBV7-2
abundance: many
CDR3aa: CASSSDISNTGELFF

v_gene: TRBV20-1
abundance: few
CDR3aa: CSARKTDPNTGELFF

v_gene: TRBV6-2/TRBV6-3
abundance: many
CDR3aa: CASRTPGQNTEAFF

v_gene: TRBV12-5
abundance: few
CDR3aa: CASGPSSSGKALHEQFF

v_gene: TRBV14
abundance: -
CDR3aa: CASSSRDHRYNEQFF

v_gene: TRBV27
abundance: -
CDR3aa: CASRPKTPGTGSNEQFF

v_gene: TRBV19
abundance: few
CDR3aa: CASSIGPGHTQFF

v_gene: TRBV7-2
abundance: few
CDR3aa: CATPGGLHNSPLHF

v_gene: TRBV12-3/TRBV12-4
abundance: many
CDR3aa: CASTLGGRGTDTQYF

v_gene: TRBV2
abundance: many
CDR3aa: CASSDRDVYNEQFF

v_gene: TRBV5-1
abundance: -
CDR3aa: CASSLEGMVGYTF

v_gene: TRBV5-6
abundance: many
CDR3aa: CASGHFRTSGRYEQYF

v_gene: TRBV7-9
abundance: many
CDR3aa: CASSTGQGGNSPLHF

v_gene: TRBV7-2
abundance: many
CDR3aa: CASSRGTAYNEQFF

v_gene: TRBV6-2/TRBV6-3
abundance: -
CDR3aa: CASSPGTSKRKSEQFF

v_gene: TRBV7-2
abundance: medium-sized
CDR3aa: CASSVGTGLSSPLHF

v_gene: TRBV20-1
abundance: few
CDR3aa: CSALRGGSADTQYF

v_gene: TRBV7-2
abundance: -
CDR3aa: CASSSPTGGLNEQFF

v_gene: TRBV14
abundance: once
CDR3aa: CASSQDGGTGGDSAGANVLTF

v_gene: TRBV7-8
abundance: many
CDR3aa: CASSPRGLGETQYF

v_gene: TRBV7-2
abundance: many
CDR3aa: CASSLARGGRSPGELFF

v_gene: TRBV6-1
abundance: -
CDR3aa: CASRRAKRGQETQYF

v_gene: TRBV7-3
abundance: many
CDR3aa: CASSFGGGYTEAFF

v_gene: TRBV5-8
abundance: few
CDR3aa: CASSLRQGWGTEAFF

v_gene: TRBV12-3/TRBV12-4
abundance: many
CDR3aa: CASSSPPAYGYTF

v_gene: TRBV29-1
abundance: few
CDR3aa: CSVDLGVGYTF

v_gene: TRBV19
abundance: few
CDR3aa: CASTGTFNQPQHF

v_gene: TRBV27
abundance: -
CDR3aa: CASYNQGPFPEAFF

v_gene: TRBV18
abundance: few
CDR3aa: CASSPWDRQETQYF

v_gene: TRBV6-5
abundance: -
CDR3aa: CASSYGLTQYF

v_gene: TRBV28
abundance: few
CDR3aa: CASTPIGLASSYEQYF

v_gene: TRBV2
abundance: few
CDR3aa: CASSEALGGGANSPLHF